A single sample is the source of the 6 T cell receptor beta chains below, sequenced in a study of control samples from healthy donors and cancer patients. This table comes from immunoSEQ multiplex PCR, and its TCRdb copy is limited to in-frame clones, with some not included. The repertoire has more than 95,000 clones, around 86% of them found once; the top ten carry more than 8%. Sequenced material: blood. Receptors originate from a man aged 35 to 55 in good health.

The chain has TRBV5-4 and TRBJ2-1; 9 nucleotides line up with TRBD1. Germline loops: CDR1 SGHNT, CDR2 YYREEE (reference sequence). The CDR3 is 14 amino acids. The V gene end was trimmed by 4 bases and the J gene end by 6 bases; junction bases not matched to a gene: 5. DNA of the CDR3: TGTGCCAGCAGCGACGGGACAGGGTTCAATGAGCAGTTCTTC. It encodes CASSDGTGFNEQFF.

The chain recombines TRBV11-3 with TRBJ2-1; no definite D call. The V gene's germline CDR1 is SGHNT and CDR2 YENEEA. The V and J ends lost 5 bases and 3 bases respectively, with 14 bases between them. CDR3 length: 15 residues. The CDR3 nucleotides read TGTGCCAGCAGCCATACGGGTTCCTACTACAATGAGCAGTTCTTC. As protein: CASSHTGSYYNEQFF.

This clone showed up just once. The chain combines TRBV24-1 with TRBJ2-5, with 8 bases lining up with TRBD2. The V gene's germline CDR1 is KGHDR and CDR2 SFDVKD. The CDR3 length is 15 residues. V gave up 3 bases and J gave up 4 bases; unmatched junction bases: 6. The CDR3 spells CATSDLGGGSETQYF. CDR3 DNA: TGTGCCACCAGTGATCTCGGGGGGGGTTCAGAGACCCAGTACTTC.

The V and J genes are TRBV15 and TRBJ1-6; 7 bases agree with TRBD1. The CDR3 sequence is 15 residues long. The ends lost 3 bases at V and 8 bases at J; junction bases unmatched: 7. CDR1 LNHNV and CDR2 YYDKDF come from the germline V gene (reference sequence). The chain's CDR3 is CATSSFRRGDSPLHF. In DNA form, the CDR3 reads TGTGCCACCAGCAGCTTTCGCAGGGGGGATTCACCCCTCCACTTT.

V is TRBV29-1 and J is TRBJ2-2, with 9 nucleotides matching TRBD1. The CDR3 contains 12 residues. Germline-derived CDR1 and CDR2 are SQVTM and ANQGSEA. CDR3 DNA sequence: TGCGGCTGGACAGGGGCCTCGGGGGAGCTGTTTTTT. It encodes CGWTGASGELFF.

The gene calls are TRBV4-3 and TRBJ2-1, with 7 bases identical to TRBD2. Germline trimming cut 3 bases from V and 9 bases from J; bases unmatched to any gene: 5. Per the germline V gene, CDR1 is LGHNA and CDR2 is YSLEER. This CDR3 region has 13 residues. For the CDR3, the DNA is TGCGCCAGCAGCCACGCGGGGGAGGGTGAGCAGTTCTTC. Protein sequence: CASSHAGEGEQFF.